This T cell receptor (beta chain) is from a study of OX40 agonist ivuxolimab in advanced cancers. Study information: Dose-escalation patients had hepatocellular carcinoma, melanoma, renal cell or head and neck cancer. Partial response was recorded in three patients: one hepatocellular carcinoma and two cutaneous melanoma cases.

From germline, CDR1 is LGHNA and CDR2 YNFKEQ. V dropped 4 bases and J dropped 5 bases, with 11 bases sitting between them. There are 13 residues in the CDR3. Only in-frame clones appear in the TCRdb table, and some are missing; sequencing was by immunoSEQ multiplex PCR. The sample carries about 71,000 clones, about four fifths recorded once. The receptor comes from an adult with an advanced solid tumor such as melanoma, head and neck, liver or kidney cancer. The sample here was CD4+ or CD8+ T cells sorted from blood, taken in a trial of the OX40 agonist ivuxolimab. V and J are TRBV4-2 and TRBJ1-1, with D hard to call. The CDR3 loop reads CASSLARGTEAFF. CDR3 DNA sequence: TGTGCCAGCAGCCTGGCCCGAGGGACTGAAGCTTTCTTT.